These 27 T cell receptor beta chains were sequenced from one sample in a study of blood T cells in healthy people across ages (dated by TCRdb to between 2015 and 2016). Library preparation was by 5' RACE. Sequencing used an Illumina HiSeq 2500. A second PCR of roughly 7 to 12 cycles was performed with a sample-barcoded 5' primer and a J-beta primer mix. TCRdb cleaned the public reads at Q25 with fastp, built clones with MiXCR and kept in-frame beta chains. Records with the same CDR3 protein are collapsed into one entry carrying the most frequent genes and DNA. Across this sample there are some 900,000 distinct CDR3 sequences, with 40% to 60% seen only once. Roughly 12% of the sample is taken by the ten largest. The sequenced sample consisted of blood. The receptor set was obtained from a man aged 30 to 45 in good health.

This clonotype was detected only a few times. The chain's CDR3 is CSTQGASESNEQFF. DNA for the CDR3: TGCAGCACTCAGGGGGCCTCGGAAAGTAATGAGCAGTTCTTC. The chain joins TRBV20-1 to TRBJ2-1; 8 bases match TRBD1. Germline V lookup: CDR1 DFQATT, CDR2 SNEGSKA (reference sequence). The CDR3 is 14 amino acids.

V is TRBV7-8 and J is TRBJ2-3; TRBD2 might be the D (5 bases). The germline CDR1 and CDR2 sequences are SGHVS and FQNEAQ. This CDR3 comprises 12 residues. V shed 7 bases and J shed 6 bases, with 11 bases lying between them. CDR3 region: CASTPWEDTQYF. CDR3 sequence (DNA): TGTGCCAGCACCCCGTGGGAGGATACGCAGTATTTT.

This clonotype was seen a few times. The genes are TRBV29-1 and TRBJ2-3; either TRBD1 or TRBD2 may supply D (5 bases each). The V and J ends lost 1 base and 4 bases respectively, with 9 bases between them. Germline values: CDR1 SQVTM, CDR2 ANQGSEA. The CDR3 is 13 amino acids. The CDR3 DNA reads as TGCAGCGTTGAAGGAGGGGTTTCAGATACGCAGTATTTT. Residues: CSVEGGVSDTQYF.

The chain recombines TRBV7-2 with TRBJ2-6; 8 bases line up with TRBD1. The germline V gene encodes CDR1 SGHTA and CDR2 FQGNSA. This CDR3 is 19 amino acids long. J was trimmed by 0 bases and V by 1 base; bases with no gene match: 8. The CDR3 region has the DNA TGTGCCAGCAGCTTAGAACCCACAGGGGGTAGCTCTGGGGCCAACGTCCTGACTTTC. Translating gives CASSLEPTGGSSGANVLTF.

This chain uses TRBV3-1 with TRBJ1-2; 7 bases fit TRBD1. The J segment lost 5 bases and the V segment lost 1 base, leaving 7 bases of the junction unmatched. Looked up from germline, CDR1 is LGHDT and CDR2 is YNNKEL (reference sequence). The CDR3 contains 15 residues. The CDR3 loop reads CASSQATDRPYGYTF. CDR3 coding DNA: TGTGCCAGCAGCCAAGCTACGGACAGGCCTTATGGCTACACCTTC.

This clonotype was detected only a few times. The genes are TRBV28 and TRBJ1-6, with D maybe TRBD1 (5 bases). Trimming stripped 7 bases from V and 12 bases from J, with 13 bases between. The CDR3 consists of 12 residues. Germline V gene sequence: CDR1 MDHEN, CDR2 SYDVKM. CDR3 coding DNA: TGTGCCAGCACCGAGCCAGGGAAACCCCTCCACTTT. It codes for CASTEPGKPLHF. The full variable domain, in which reference TRBV28 and TRBJ1-6 provide the parts outside the CDR3, is DVKVTQSSRYLVKRTGEKVFLECVQDMDHENMFWYRQDPGLGLRLIYFSYDVKMKEKGDIPEGYSVSREKKERFSLILESASTNQTSMYLCASTEPGKPLHFGNGTRLTVT.

This clonotype was seen only a few times. The V call is TRBV6-5, the J call TRBJ2-1; maybe TRBD1 (6 bases). The germline V gene encodes CDR1 MNHEY and CDR2 SVGAGI. The CDR3 has 13 amino acids. Trimming left V 5 bases short and J 12 bases short, with 17 bases between. Here the CDR3 DNA reads TGTGCCAGCAGTCTCGGTTGGGGGCATGGGCAGTTCTTC. It encodes CASSLGWGHGQFF.

This clonotype was detected ten times or more. The chain combines TRBV24-1 with TRBJ2-1, with 14 bases that match TRBD2. Germline V gene data show CDR1 as KGHDR and CDR2 as SFDVKD. Trimming took 3 bases from V and 4 from J; bases not matched to a gene: 7. This CDR3 has 18 residues. Here the CDR3 DNA reads TGTGCCACCAGTGATGGCGGACTAGCGGGGGGACATTACAATGAGCAGTTCTTC. Residues: CATSDGGLAGGHYNEQFF.

V gene TRBV5-1 combines with J gene TRBJ2-3; the D gene is possibly TRBD2 (5 bases). Trimming took 0 bases from V and 6 from J, leaving 14 bases between them. The germline gives CDR1 SGHRS, CDR2 YFSETQ. This CDR3 has 15 amino acids. CDR3 bases: TGCGCCAGCAGCTTGGAATGGGCCGGGGAGGATACGCAGTATTTT. This gives the protein CASSLEWAGEDTQYF. Full variable domain (rest looked up from reference TRBV5-1 and TRBJ2-3): KAGVTQTPRYLIKTRGQQVTLSCSPISGHRSVSWYQQTPGQGLQFLFEYFSETQRNKGNFPGRFSGRQFSNSRSEMNVSTLELGDSALYLCASSLEWAGEDTQYFGPGTRLTVL.

Details on this clonotype: A much larger clonotype is one base distant, so this may be a read error. This chain links TRBV3-1 with TRBJ2-1, with D tentatively TRBD1 or TRBD2 (6 bases each). This CDR3 contains 15 residues. CDR1 is LGHDT and CDR2 is YNNKEL in the germline V gene (reference sequence). Trimming pared 0 bases from V and 12 bases from J, leaving 18 bases between. This CDR3 reads CASSQDRGQASGQFF. In DNA form, the CDR3 reads TGTGCCAGCAGCCAAGATCGGGGGCAGGCCTCCGGGCAGTTCTTC.

This clonotype has only a few counts. The chain employs TRBV6-5 and TRBJ1-1; D not certain. Germline V lookup: CDR1 MNHEY, CDR2 SVGAGI. The V gene lost 0 bases and the J gene lost 5 bases, with 10 bases spanning the gap. CDR3 length: 14 amino acids. CDR3 sequence (DNA): TGTGCCAGCAGTTACTCACCGGGGAGGACTGAAGCTTTCTTT. This gives the protein CASSYSPGRTEAFF.

Details on this clonotype: Compared with germline, one end of the junction differs, possibly owing to a read error. The chain combines TRBV4-2 with TRBJ2-7, with a tentative D call TRBD2 (5 bases). Germline-derived CDR1 and CDR2 are LGHNA and YNFKEQ. The CDR3 totals 17 residues. The CDR3 here is CASSQDLSRGIGYEQYF. Written as DNA, the CDR3 is TGTGCCAGCAGTCAAGATCTGAGCCGGGGAATAGGGTACGAGCAGTACTTC.

This clonotype has a handful of counts. The chain recombines TRBV20-1 with TRBJ2-3, with 7 nucleotides matching TRBD2. CDR3 size: 14 residues. Per germline, CDR1 DFQATT and CDR2 SNEGSKA (reference sequence). Germline trimming cut 5 bases from V and 6 bases from J; bases unmatched to any gene: 11. In DNA, the CDR3 is TGCAGTGCTCCCCTCGGACTAGAAAGGGATACGCAGTATTTT. This gives the protein CSAPLGLERDTQYF.

The chain has TRBV27 and TRBJ2-7, with 9 positions matching TRBD1. With V trimmed by 5 bases and J by 6 bases, 8 bases remained unmatched. CDR3 length: 14 residues. In germline, CDR1 is MNHEY, CDR2 SMNVEV (reference sequence). The CDR3 loop is CASSTRDRAAEQYF. The CDR3 DNA sequence: TGTGCCAGCAGTACCCGGGACAGGGCGGCCGAGCAGTACTTC.

As for this clonotype: This could be a read error, since a much larger clone is one nucleotide away. The CDR3 sequence is CASSDWQGDEQYF. Here the CDR3 DNA reads TGTGCCAGCAGTGACTGGCAGGGGGACGAGCAGTACTTC. V gene TRBV6-5 combines with J gene TRBJ2-4, with 7 nucleotides matching TRBD1. The J call is doubtful: the DNA matches TRBJ2-7 better. Looked up from germline, CDR1 is MNHEY and CDR2 is SVGAGI. This CDR3 has 13 residues.

This clonotype was counted between two and nine times. DNA for the CDR3: TGCGCCAGCGGACCTAATTTGAACACTGAAGCTTTCTTT. The encoded protein is CASGPNLNTEAFF. The chain couples TRBV4-1 to TRBJ1-1; D remains ambiguous. Germline values: CDR1 MGHRA, CDR2 YSYEKL. The CDR3 length is 13 residues. Trimming took 8 bases from V and 0 from J, leaving 10 bases between them.

The chain joins TRBV28 to TRBJ2-5; 9 nucleotides agree with TRBD2. In germline, CDR1 is MDHEN, CDR2 SYDVKM. With 8 bases clipped from V and 11 bases from J, the junction kept 18 bases outside the gene matches. This CDR3 is 15 amino acids long. The CDR3 spells CASFFGGGARNEQYF. The CDR3 coding sequence is TGTGCCAGCTTCTTTGGCGGGGGGGCGAGGAATGAGCAGTACTTC. Drawing the rest from reference TRBV28 and TRBJ2-5, the complete variable domain is DVKVTQSSRYLVKRTGEKVFLECVQDMDHENMFWYRQDPGLGLRLIYFSYDVKMKEKGDIPEGYSVSREKKERFSLILESASTNQTSMYLCASFFGGGARNEQYFGPGTRLLVL.

The chain uses TRBV25-1 and TRBJ1-2; TRBD1 matches 8 bases. This CDR3 is built from 15 residues. CDR1 is MGHDK and CDR2 is SYGVNS in the germline V gene. V trimming: 6 bases; J trimming: 2 bases; junction bases outside the gene matches: 8. CDR3 in DNA: TGTGCCAGCAGAAACTCCGGGACAGGCAACTATGGCTACACCTTC. Translation: CASRNSGTGNYGYTF.

This clonotype has a handful of counts. The chain links TRBV2 to TRBJ1-2; D gene ambiguous. Germline V CDR1 and CDR2: SNHLY, FYNNEI. The V end was cut by 8 bases, the J end by 3 bases, with 10 bases between. This CDR3 has 12 residues. The CDR3 loop is CASSEEDYGYTF. The CDR3 coding sequence is TGTGCCAGCTCGGAAGAAGACTATGGCTACACCTTC.

The chain recombines TRBV30 with TRBJ1-3; D is possibly TRBD1 (5 bases). V was shortened by 3 bases and J by 0 bases, with 12 bases between the two germline ends. Per germline, CDR1 GTSNPN and CDR2 SVGIG (reference sequence). The CDR3 contains 15 residues. CDR3 nucleotide sequence: TGTGCCTGGAGCCCCACAGGAGCCTCTGGAAACACCATATATTTT. It specifies CAWSPTGASGNTIYF.

The rearrangement joins TRBV20-1 to TRBJ1-1; TRBD1 matches at 7 bases. The CDR3 is made up of 14 amino acids. Germline CDR1 DFQATT, CDR2 SNEGSKA (reference sequence). V gave up 6 bases and J gave up 4 bases; unmatched junction bases: 11. CDR3 bases: TGCAGTGCGCCTACAGTAACAGGGGCCACTGAAGCTTTCTTT. Encoded protein: CSAPTVTGATEAFF.

This chain uses TRBV6-5 with TRBJ1-2; 8 nucleotides match TRBD1. The CDR3 totals 15 residues. V shed 0 bases, J shed 7 bases, and the junction held 7 bases outside the gene matches. Per germline, CDR1 MNHEY and CDR2 SVGAGI. This chain's CDR3 is CASSYSDREGVGYTF. CDR3 bases: TGTGCCAGCAGTTACTCGGACAGGGAGGGCGTTGGCTACACCTTC.

V and J are TRBV20-1 and TRBJ2-1; 8 bases agree with TRBD2. The CDR3 length is 16 residues. The ends lost 0 bases at V and 4 bases at J; junction bases unmatched: 8. Germline V gives CDR1 DFQATT, CDR2 SNEGSKA (reference sequence). As DNA, the CDR3 is TGCAGTGCTAGAGAAATGGCGGGGGGCGTTTACAATGAGCAGTTCTTC. Its translation is CSAREMAGGVYNEQFF.

V is TRBV28 and J is TRBJ2-3, with D perhaps TRBD1 (5 bases). Germline CDR1 and CDR2: MDHEN and SYDVKM. V was shortened by 4 bases and J by 3 bases, with 11 bases between the two germline ends. The CDR3 has 14 amino acids. CDR3 region: CASSYPRGTDTQYF. The CDR3, as DNA: TGTGCCAGCAGTTACCCTAGGGGTACAGATACGCAGTATTTT.

This clonotype was detected only a few times. The chain combines TRBV30 with TRBJ1-2, with D tentatively TRBD1 (5 bases). The V end was cut by 3 bases, the J end by 8 bases, with 22 bases between. Per germline, CDR1 GTSNPN and CDR2 SVGIG (reference sequence). This CDR3 is built from 15 residues. CDR3 sequence: CAWRSRGGLVRGYTF. DNA for the CDR3: TGTGCCTGGAGGAGTCGGGGGGGATTAGTCCGCGGCTACACCTTC.

This clonotype was observed a handful of times. This chain connects TRBV20-1 to TRBJ1-1; D unclear. The CDR3 covers 14 residues. Germline CDR1 reads DFQATT; CDR2 reads SNEGSKA (reference sequence). Trimming cost V 3 bases and J 1 base, with 12 bases left between them. CDR3 region: CSASPNAWNTEAFF. DNA for the CDR3: TGCAGTGCTAGTCCCAACGCTTGGAACACTGAAGCTTTCTTT.

In this sample, this clonotype turned up a few times. This chain links TRBV20-1 with TRBJ1-2; D not resolved. The germline V gene has CDR1 DFQATT and CDR2 SNEGSKA (reference sequence). This CDR3 has 13 amino acids. Trimming cost V 1 base and J 6 bases, with 12 bases left between them. CDR3 DNA sequence: TGCAGTGCTAGAGCCCTGACGAGTGATGGCTACACCTTC. Translated, it gives CSARALTSDGYTF.